This TCR beta chain was captured in a study of tumor-infiltrating lymphocytes in localized non-small cell lung cancer. Study context: Patients included smokers and never-smokers with various histologies, some sampled after neoadjuvant chemotherapy.

Assay: immunoSEQ multiplex PCR; the TCRdb copy retains only in-frame clones and omits some. The table shows approximately 15,000 clones, with approximately 71% occurring only once. In the case of this clone: The antigen is unknown.

Study-wide findings and caveats: Only some patients had TCR sequencing, depending on available tissue. Tumor T-cell fraction from TCR sequencing was not associated with recurrence-free survival (p = 0.61). T-cell fraction did not differ between immunotypes IM1 and IM2.

Germline V gene lookup returns CDR1 MNHNY and CDR2 SVGAGI (reference sequence). The CDR3 spans 16 residues. The V and J ends lost 8 bases and 0 bases respectively, with 19 bases between them. J is TRBJ1-2 and V is TRBV6-6; D might be TRBD1 (5 bases). The specimen sequenced was lung tumor tissue. The sequence was collected from a human donor with non-small cell lung cancer. CDR3 in amino acids: CASYHKERGANYGYTF. The CDR3 nucleotides read TGTGCCAGCTACCACAAAGAAAGGGGAGCTAACTATGGCTACACCTTC.